A selection of T cell receptor beta chains follows, all from one sample in a study of T cells in Graves' hyperthyroidism and ophthalmopathy. MiXCR, run by TCRdb on the multiplex PCR reads, gives a single entry per CDR3 protein. Of a few hundred thousand distinct CDR3 sequences listed, approximately 14% are singletons. Material for sequencing was blood. The source of these receptors is an older woman with Graves' ophthalmopathy. Both conserved end residues are part of each CDR3. D genes are given only for firm matches. Only some rows state a clone size, as once, few, many or a class for expanded clones.

j_gene: TRBJ2-7; d_gene: TRBD2; v_gene: TRBV10-3; abundance: NA; CDR3aa: CAISVGGIEQYF; CDR3nt: TGTGCCATCAGTGTGGGGGGGATCGAGCAGTACTTC
j_gene: TRBJ1-2; d_gene: NA; v_gene: TRBV3-1; abundance: many; CDR3aa: CASSQGSSYGYTF; CDR3nt: TGTGCCAGCAGCCAGGGCAGCTCTTATGGCTACACCTTC
j_gene: TRBJ1-6; d_gene: NA; v_gene: TRBV20-1; abundance: many; CDR3aa: CSARDSNRQGSRNSPLHF; CDR3nt: TGCAGTGCTAGAGATTCTAACAGGCAGGGGTCTAGGAATTCACCCCTCCACTTT
j_gene: TRBJ2-7; d_gene: NA; v_gene: TRBV30; abundance: many; CDR3aa: CAWSRDSGWDEQYF; CDR3nt: TGTGCCTGGAGCCGGGACTCCGGTTGGGACGAGCAGTACTTC
j_gene: TRBJ2-5; d_gene: TRBD1; v_gene: TRBV19; abundance: many; CDR3aa: CASSAGQGDSETQYF; CDR3nt: TGTGCCAGTAGTGCCGGACAGGGAGATTCAGAGACCCAGTACTTC
j_gene: TRBJ2-3; d_gene: NA; v_gene: TRBV4-1; abundance: many; CDR3aa: CASSSSEPDTQYF; CDR3nt: TGCGCCAGCAGCTCTTCGGAACCAGATACGCAGTATTTT
j_gene: TRBJ2-3; d_gene: NA; v_gene: TRBV20-1; abundance: many; CDR3aa: CSASRRDGADTQYF; CDR3nt: TGCAGTGCTTCCAGACGGGACGGAGCAGATACGCAGTATTTT
j_gene: TRBJ1-1; d_gene: NA; v_gene: TRBV6-1; abundance: many; CDR3aa: CAIGAGTEAFF; CDR3nt: TGTGCCATCGGGGCGGGCACTGAAGCTTTCTTT
j_gene: TRBJ2-7; d_gene: TRBD2; v_gene: TRBV15; abundance: many; CDR3aa: CATSRTTGTSAEQYF; CDR3nt: TGTGCCACCAGCAGAACCACCGGGACTAGTGCCGAGCAGTACTTC
j_gene: TRBJ2-1; d_gene: TRBD2; v_gene: TRBV18; abundance: NA; CDR3aa: CASSPQLAGDNEQFF; CDR3nt: TGTGCCAGCTCACCCCAACTAGCGGGAGACAATGAGCAGTTCTTC
j_gene: TRBJ2-2; d_gene: TRBD2; v_gene: TRBV29-1; abundance: NA; CDR3aa: CSAGGAGVGAGELFF; CDR3nt: TGCAGCGCGGGTGGGGCGGGAGTTGGGGCCGGGGAGCTGTTTTTT
j_gene: TRBJ1-5; d_gene: NA; v_gene: TRBV2; abundance: NA; CDR3aa: CASSPSNQPQHF; CDR3nt: TGTGCCAGCAGTCCTAGCAATCAGCCCCAGCATTTT
j_gene: TRBJ1-1; d_gene: NA; v_gene: TRBV5-1; abundance: many; CDR3aa: CASSRVGGTEAFF; CDR3nt: TGCGCCAGCAGTAGGGTTGGCGGCACTGAAGCTTTCTTT
j_gene: TRBJ1-4; d_gene: NA; v_gene: TRBV20-1; abundance: NA; CDR3aa: CSARDLGEKLFF; CDR3nt: TGCAGTGCTAGAGATCTCGGAGAAAAACTGTTTTTT
j_gene: TRBJ2-7; d_gene: NA; v_gene: TRBV6-5; abundance: many; CDR3aa: CASSYSPGPSYEQYF; CDR3nt: TGTGCCAGCAGTTACTCGCCGGGGCCCTCCTACGAGCAGTACTTC
j_gene: TRBJ2-7; d_gene: TRBD1; v_gene: TRBV7-2; abundance: many; CDR3aa: CASSLEQGAYEQYF; CDR3nt: TGTGCCAGCAGCTTAGAACAGGGGGCCTACGAGCAGTACTTC
j_gene: TRBJ2-3; d_gene: NA; v_gene: TRBV7-8; abundance: many; CDR3aa: CASSPFASGSTDTQYF; CDR3nt: TGTGCCAGCAGCCCCTTCGCGTCCGGAAGCACAGATACGCAGTATTTT
j_gene: TRBJ1-4; d_gene: TRBD1; v_gene: TRBV19; abundance: NA; CDR3aa: CASRAHDRASEKLFF; CDR3nt: TGTGCCAGTAGGGCTCACGACAGGGCCTCGGAAAAACTGTTTTTT
j_gene: TRBJ2-1; d_gene: TRBD2; v_gene: TRBV19; abundance: few; CDR3aa: CASSMVSGRDEQFF; CDR3nt: TGTGCCAGTAGTATGGTTAGCGGGAGGGATGAGCAGTTCTTC
j_gene: TRBJ2-3; d_gene: TRBD2; v_gene: TRBV12-5; abundance: few; CDR3aa: CASGPSGASTDTQYF; CDR3nt: TGTGCTAGTGGCCCTAGCGGGGCTAGCACAGATACGCAGTATTTT
j_gene: TRBJ2-1; d_gene: TRBD1; v_gene: TRBV28; abundance: once; CDR3aa: CASSLGQGLAEQFF; CDR3nt: TGTGCCAGCAGTTTGGGACAGGGGTTGGCTGAGCAGTTCTTC
j_gene: TRBJ2-5; d_gene: TRBD2; v_gene: TRBV20-1; abundance: many; CDR3aa: CSAREDRDYPMTQYF; CDR3nt: TGCAGTGCTAGAGAGGACCGGGACTATCCGATGACCCAGTACTTC
j_gene: TRBJ2-2; d_gene: NA; v_gene: TRBV18; abundance: many; CDR3aa: CASQLGRDAELFF; CDR3nt: TGTGCCAGCCAACTGGGACGGGACGCGGAGCTGTTTTTT